This T cell receptor (beta chain) originates from a study of T-cell memory formation after mild COVID-19 listed by TCRdb under 2021. Context from the whole study: Most TCR sequence clusters were specific to one of the two donors. T-cell clones expanding and contracting after mild COVID-19 in two donors were tracked by longitudinal TCRalpha and TCRbeta repertoire sequencing. Two young, previously healthy adult volunteers made up the cohort, one male and one female.

Ficoll-Paque density gradient centrifugation was the method used to isolate PBMCs. The CDR3 sequence holds 14 residues, the cysteine and phenylalanine included. The retained sequence is limited to the CDR3, 42 bases, with the frame set at the first base. V is pared back by 5 bases and J by 7 bases, with 15 bases lying between the germline termini. General conclusions and limits of the study: Some responding clones were found in pre-infection memory, which suggests that pre-existing cross-reactive memory T cells took part in the SARS-CoV-2 response. Contracting CD4+ clones were located mainly in the CM and EM memory subsets, whereas CD8+ clones were found to be enriched in EMRA. The study covered only a couple of mild cases, and larger cohorts including severe cases with pre-infection samples were considered necessary. SARS-CoV-2 specificity of the second-wave clones peaking on day 37 was not confirmed. Clones contracting from day 15 to 85 had balanced CD4/CD8 phenotypes, while a second wave expanding from day 15 to 37 was biased towards CD4+.

The instrument was an Illumina NovaSeq 6000. TCRalpha and TCRbeta cDNA libraries were constructed by 5'RACE with constant-segment primers, with sample barcodes and unique molecular identifiers being introduced. Trizol reagent was used to extract RNA from every sample. Amplification of the libraries took two PCR steps, and the second step added a second sample barcode plus Illumina TruSeq adapters. Libraries were sequenced on an Illumina NovaSeq with 2 x 150 bp paired-end reads. The paper's data handling went like this. The reads were demultiplexed and collapsed into UMI-guided consensus sequences using migec v1.2.7. Using mixcr v2.1.11, UMI consensuses were aligned to TRA and TRB V and J templates and then assembled into clonotypes. A clonotype was counted as expanded or contracted only when both edgeR and NoisET called the clonotype significant, with the noise models trained on biological replicates. edgeR calls used a false discovery rate-adjusted p below 0.01 and a log2 fold-change threshold of 1. As an exploratory analysis of dynamics, max-normalized trajectories of the 1000 most abundant clonotypes were examined with PCA combined with hierarchical clustering. Separately sequenced CD4+ and CD8+ repertoires were used to assign the CD4 or CD8 phenotype of responding clones. Clones were called with MiXCR by TCRdb after fastp trimmed the public reads at Q25, and only in-frame beta chains were retained. Rows merge per CDR3 protein into single entries with the most common DNA and genes. In this record, the V and J calls reflect TCRdb's handling and not the investigators' own analysis. Present in this sample are tens of thousands of distinct CDR3 sequences, less than 8% of which were seen just once. 0.8% to 1% of the sample goes to the ten largest clones.

This clonotype occurred many times. Its cognate antigen has yet to be identified. The sample holds no much larger clone one base away, and base qualities are not on file. This receptor was taken from an adult who had mild COVID-19 (a few samples of this study predate the infection). The sample titles of this study are shuffled in the database, so cell type and time point are left out. The sequence links TRBV12-3 or TRBV12-4 to TRBJ1-5; TRBD1 could be the D gene, as 5 bases match. The specimen was PBMCs or a T cell subset sorted from them (not recorded which). The CDR3 region: CASSPSWGSQPQHF. The nucleotide sequence reads TGTGCCAGCAGTCCTAGTTGGGGCTCCCAGCCCCAGCATTTT.